This TCR beta chain was obtained from a study of T-cell memory formation after mild COVID-19. Across the study: TCR clusters showed largely donor specificity.

TCRdb recomputed calls from the 5' RACE reads with MiXCR, one row per CDR3 protein. In the table there are about 470,000 distinct CDR3 sequences, roughly 20% of which are singletons. General study findings and limits: Within pre-infection memory, some responding clones were found, suggesting cross-reactive memory joined. Second-wave clones with a day 37 peak had unconfirmed SARS-CoV-2 specificity.

This clonotype was observed a few times. No antigen is known for it. Sequenced: PBMCs or a T cell subset sorted from them (not recorded which). The receptor's source is an adult woman who had mild COVID-19 (a few samples of this study predate the infection). Cell type and time point are not known.

The CDR3 nucleotides read TGCGCCAGCAGGGACAGGGAAAATGAAAAACTGTTTTTT. Protein sequence: CASRDRENEKLFF. The V gene is TRBV5-1, the J gene TRBJ1-4; 8 bases map to TRBD1. Germline CDR1 SGHRS, CDR2 YFSETQ. With 5 bases clipped from V and 5 bases from J, the junction kept 2 bases outside the gene matches. The CDR3 spans 13 residues.